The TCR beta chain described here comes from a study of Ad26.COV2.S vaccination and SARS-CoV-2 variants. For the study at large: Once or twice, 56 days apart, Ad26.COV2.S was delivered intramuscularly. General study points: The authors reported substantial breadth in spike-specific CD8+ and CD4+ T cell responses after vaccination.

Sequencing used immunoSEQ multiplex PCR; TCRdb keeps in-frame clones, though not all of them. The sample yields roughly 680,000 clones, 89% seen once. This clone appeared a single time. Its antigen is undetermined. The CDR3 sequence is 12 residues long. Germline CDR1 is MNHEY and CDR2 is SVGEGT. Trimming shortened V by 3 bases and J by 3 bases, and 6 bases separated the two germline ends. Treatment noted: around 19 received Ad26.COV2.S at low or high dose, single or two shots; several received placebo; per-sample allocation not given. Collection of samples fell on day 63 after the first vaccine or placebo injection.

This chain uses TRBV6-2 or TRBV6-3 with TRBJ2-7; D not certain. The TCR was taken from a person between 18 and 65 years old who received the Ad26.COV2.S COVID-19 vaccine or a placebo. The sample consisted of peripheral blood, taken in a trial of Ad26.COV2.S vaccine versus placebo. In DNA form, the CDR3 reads TGTGCCAGCAGTTATGGGTTCTACGAGCAGTACTTC. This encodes CASSYGFYEQYF.